Presented here are 12 T cell receptor beta chains from one specimen sequenced in a study of T cell responses to AZD1222 COVID-19 vaccine. Generated by immunoSEQ multiplex PCR, the TCRdb table keeps only in-frame clones and is missing some. The sample lists approximately 85,000 clones, approximately 87% occurring once. Specimen: peripheral blood, collected on day 0 of AZD1222 vaccination. These receptors all stem from an adult in good health.

This clone was recorded once. The chain uses TRBV7-9 and TRBJ2-1; the match to TRBD2 covers 8 bases. V shed 8 bases, J shed 0 bases, and the junction held 9 bases outside the gene matches. CDR1 and CDR2 (germline): SEHNR, FQNEAQ (reference sequence). The CDR3 consists of 16 residues. Here the CDR3 DNA reads TGTGCCAGCCTCAACTACGGGGGGGACTCCTACAATGAGCAGTTCTTC. It is translated as CASLNYGGDSYNEQFF.

The V gene is TRBV2, the J gene TRBJ2-6; 8 positions match TRBD1. The CDR3 totals 16 residues. Germline V gene lookup returns CDR1 SNHLY and CDR2 FYNNEI. The trim removed 7 bases at V and 2 bases at J, leaving 7 bases unmatched. The CDR3 DNA follows: TGTGCCAGCAAGGGACAGGTTAATCCTGGGGCCAACGTCCTGACTTTC. Its protein is CASKGQVNPGANVLTF.

V is TRBV9 and J is TRBJ2-3; D gene unclear. This CDR3 contains 14 residues. The germline V gene encodes CDR1 SGDLS and CDR2 YYNGEE. Trimming took 0 bases from V and 0 from J, leaving 5 bases between them. This CDR3 is CASSVGGSTDTQYF. The CDR3, as DNA: TGTGCCAGCAGCGTAGGAGGAAGCACAGATACGCAGTATTTT.

This chain connects TRBV5-4 to TRBJ1-2; 9 bases are a match to TRBD1. CDR3 length: 15 residues. Losses at the gene ends were 3 bases for V and 0 bases for J; bases not matched to a gene: 3. In germline, CDR1 is SGHNT, CDR2 YYREEE (reference sequence). The DNA of the CDR3 is TGTGCCAGCAGCTGGGACAGGGCTTCTAACTATGGCTACACCTTC. Translated: CASSWDRASNYGYTF.

The table lists this clone with a few counts. The chain is built from TRBV3-1 (or the pseudogene TRBV3-2) and TRBJ2-7; D is ambiguous. Germline CDR1 and CDR2: LGHDT and YNNKEL (reference sequence). This CDR3 contains 14 residues. V lost 1 base and J 2 bases, leaving 9 bases between the germline ends. In DNA, the CDR3 is TGTGCCAGCAGCCAAGGTGTGACTCCCTACGAGCAGTACTTC. Its translation is CASSQGVTPYEQYF.

V and J are TRBV7-8 and TRBJ2-1; TRBD2 matches 13 bases. The V and J ends lost 5 bases and 2 bases, in that order; junction bases with no gene match: 12. The V gene's germline CDR1 is SGHVS and CDR2 FQNEAQ. CDR3 length: 19 residues. The CDR3 DNA reads as TGTGCCAGCAGCCCCCCGACTAGCGGGAGGCCCCGGGCCTACAATGAGCAGTTCTTC. Its translation: CASSPPTSGRPRAYNEQFF.

The chain carries TRBV6-5 and TRBJ2-7; D is undetermined. Trimming pared 7 bases from V and 3 bases from J, leaving 19 bases between. Germline CDR1 MNHEY, CDR2 SVGAGI. This CDR3 is 15 amino acids long. The DNA for the CDR3 is TGTGCCAGCACTCCAATTAAGGACCCCTACTACGAGCAGTACTTC. It encodes CASTPIKDPYYEQYF.

The table lists this clone with a count of one. V usage is TRBV7-3 and J usage is TRBJ2-1; 11 bases align to TRBD2. The CDR3 is made up of 16 amino acids. The germline gives CDR1 SGHTA, CDR2 FQGTGA. The junction had 7 bases not matched to a gene; V was cut back by 5 bases and J by 4 bases. The CDR3 region is CASSPLSSGGYNEQFF. CDR3 nucleotides: TGTGCCAGCAGCCCACTTTCTAGCGGGGGGTACAATGAGCAGTTCTTC. Full variable domain (missing parts from reference TRBV7-3 and TRBJ2-1): GAGVSQTPSNKVTEKGKYVELRCDPISGHTALYWYRQSLGQGPEFLIYFQGTGAADDSGLPNDRFFAVRPEGSVSTLKIQRTERGDSAVYLCASSPLSSGGYNEQFFGPGTRLTVL.

The chain combines TRBV4-1 with TRBJ1-5, with D tentatively TRBD1 (6 bases). The CDR3 is 16 residues long. In germline, CDR1 is MGHRA, CDR2 YSYEKL. Trimming stripped 1 base from V and 7 bases from J, with 17 bases between. CDR3 residues: CASSQGRGTTRQPQHF. For the CDR3, the DNA is TGCGCCAGCAGCCAAGGGCGGGGGACAACGAGGCAGCCCCAGCATTTT.

The V and J genes are TRBV19 and TRBJ1-6; D may be TRBD1 (5 bases). The V gene lost 6 bases and the J gene lost 5 bases, with 11 bases spanning the gap. CDR3 length equals 14 residues. The germline CDR1 and CDR2 sequences are LNHDA and SQIVND (reference sequence). The CDR3 is CASRGDGDNSPLHF. The DNA of the CDR3 is TGTGCCAGTAGAGGGGACGGAGATAATTCACCCCTCCACTTT.

The genes are TRBV29-1 and TRBJ1-1, with 8 bases matching TRBD1. The germline CDR1 and CDR2 sequences are SQVTM and ANQGSEA. The CDR3 consists of 15 residues. Trimming cost V 6 bases and J 1 base; bases outside gene matches: 10. Here the CDR3 DNA reads TGCAGCGTCCTACCCCAGGGGGCAGGGAACACTGAAGCTTTCTTT. This codes for CSVLPQGAGNTEAFF.

The chain recombines TRBV18 with TRBJ2-2, with TRBD1 matching over 8 bases. J was trimmed by 4 bases and V by 2 bases; bases with no gene match: 3. The length of the CDR3 is 15 residues. Germline V gene sequence: CDR1 KGHSH, CDR2 LQKENI. The CDR3 sequence: CASSPRDRRTGELFF. CDR3 sequence (DNA): TGTGCCAGCTCACCAAGGGACAGGCGCACCGGGGAGCTGTTTTTT.